These 24 T cell receptor beta chains came from one sample sequenced in a study of blood T cell repertoires in COVID-19 (dated by TCRdb to about 2020). Libraries came from the immunoSEQ multiplex PCR assay. In its TCRdb copy, this immuneACCESS table keeps in-frame sequences only and misses some clones. Where compared with another copy, unresolved V genes explain less than half of these, and the others have no known cause. This sample lists about 14,000 clones; roughly 84% were detected once. Jointly, the top ten make up over 30% of the sample. The sample taken for sequencing was peripheral blood. All receptors come from a man aged 45-65 years with active COVID-19.

This clone was seen just once. This rearrangement joins TRBV27 to TRBJ2-7; TRBD1 aligns across 8 bases. The CDR3 has 14 residues. CDR1 is MNHEY, CDR2 SMNVEV, per germline (reference sequence). The V and J ends lost 5 bases and 3 bases, in that order; junction bases with no gene match: 6. The CDR3 bases are TGTGCCAGCAGTAAGACAGGGGACCTCTACGAGCAGTACTTC. It encodes CASSKTGDLYEQYF.

This clone ranks as medium-sized. The DNA of the CDR3 is TGTGCCAGCAGACACCTTGGCCAGGGGGAGGCCTATGGCTACACCTTC. Protein sequence: CASRHLGQGEAYGYTF. This chain connects TRBV27 to TRBJ1-2, with 7 bases identical to TRBD1. The CDR3 is made up of 16 amino acids. The V and J ends lost 6 bases and 4 bases, in that order; junction bases with no gene match: 14. Per germline, CDR1 MNHEY and CDR2 SMNVEV (reference sequence).

The gene calls are TRBV14 and TRBJ2-2; D is perhaps TRBD1 (5 bases). Trimming left V 3 bases short and J 4 bases short, with 15 bases between. The CDR3 contains 16 residues. The germline V gene has CDR1 SGHDN and CDR2 FVKESK. CDR3 DNA sequence: TGTGCCAGCAGCCAGGATTTGGGCAGGGTCACCGGGGAGCTGTTTTTT. This sequence encodes CASSQDLGRVTGELFF.

This clone was counted between two and nine times. The chain recombines TRBV4-1 with TRBJ1-5, with a tentative D call TRBD1 (5 bases). The CDR3 contains 15 residues. V gave up 4 bases and J gave up 7 bases, with 17 bases separating them. The germline V gene encodes CDR1 MGHRA and CDR2 YSYEKL. CDR3 sequence (DNA): TGCGCCAGCAGCCCCCCCTCAGGGTATGGACAGCCCCAGCATTTT. Protein: CASSPPSGYGQPQHF.

This sequence joins TRBV29-1 and TRBJ1-4; 7 bases fit TRBD1. J lost 0 bases, V lost 6 bases, and 7 bases had no gene match. Germline V lookup: CDR1 SQVTM, CDR2 ANQGSEA. This CDR3 has 15 amino acids. The CDR3 sequence: CSVETTGATNEKLFF. CDR3 coding DNA: TGCAGCGTGGAAACCACAGGGGCAACTAATGAAAAACTGTTTTTT.

About this clone: The same CDR3 arises from other DNA sequences in this sample as well. CDR3 sequence: CASSEGLNSYNEQFF. For the CDR3, the DNA is TGTGCCAGCAGTGAGGGCTTGAACTCCTACAATGAGCAGTTCTTC. The V call is TRBV2, the J call TRBJ2-1; D ambiguous. The germline V gene has CDR1 SNHLY and CDR2 FYNNEI. CDR3 length equals 15 residues. With 3 bases removed from V and 0 bases from J, the gap between germline ends came to 9 bases.

The chain joins TRBV13 to TRBJ2-7; the D gene is possibly TRBD2 (5 bases). The germline CDR1 and CDR2 sequences are PRHDT and FYEKMQ (reference sequence). V lost 2 bases and J 7 bases, leaving 12 bases between the germline ends. This CDR3 spans 13 amino acids. The chain's CDR3 is CASSLWSSPEQYF. In DNA, the CDR3 is TGTGCCAGCAGCTTATGGTCTAGCCCGGAGCAGTACTTC.

V gene TRBV7-8 combines with J gene TRBJ2-7; a weak D match, TRBD1 (5 bases). Germline V gene data show CDR1 as SGHVS and CDR2 as FQNEAQ. V gave up 5 bases and J gave up 7 bases, with 12 bases separating them. The CDR3 contains 12 residues. The DNA for the CDR3 is TGTGCCAGCAGCATCCAGGGTATGGAGCAGTACTTC. It codes for CASSIQGMEQYF.

This clone was seen once. The CDR3 protein is CASSPDRTSNEKLFF. For the CDR3, the DNA is TGCGCCAGCAGCCCGGACAGGACTTCTAATGAAAAACTGTTTTTT. The genes are TRBV4-1 and TRBJ1-4; 7 bases are shared with TRBD1. The CDR3 has 15 residues. Trimming at V came to 4 bases and at J to 3 bases, leaving 5 bases not matched to a gene. CDR1 and CDR2 (germline): MGHRA, YSYEKL.

The J gene is TRBJ1-4, the V gene TRBV24-1; tentatively, D is TRBD1 (6 bases). Germline CDR1 KGHDR, CDR2 SFDVKD. Between the trimmed V and J ends, which lost 7 bases and 8 bases, there was a span of 13 bases. CDR3 size: 13 residues. Here the CDR3 reads CATSNTGSEKLFF. CDR3 in DNA: TGTGCCACCAGCAATACAGGGTCCGAAAAACTGTTTTTT.

The chain links TRBV5-6 to TRBJ2-3; D perhaps matches TRBD1 (5 bases). Germline V gives CDR1 SGHDT, CDR2 YYEEEE. Between the trimmed V and J ends, which lost 2 bases and 2 bases, there was a span of 9 bases. CDR3 size: 14 residues. This CDR3 reads CASSLGAATDTQYF. The CDR3 DNA follows: TGTGCCAGCAGCTTAGGGGCAGCCACAGATACGCAGTATTTT.

This chain joins TRBV7-2 and TRBJ1-5; the D gene is possibly TRBD1 (5 bases). Trimming took off 1 base at V and 3 bases at J, with 13 bases between the two ends. Germline V gene sequence: CDR1 SGHTA, CDR2 FQGNSA. This CDR3 has 16 residues. The CDR3 loop is CASSLDLVGVNQPQHF. The CDR3 DNA reads as TGTGCCAGCAGCTTAGATTTGGTAGGGGTCAATCAGCCCCAGCATTTT.

The genes are TRBV2 and TRBJ2-5, with TRBD1 as a possible D gene (5 bases). The CDR3 consists of 19 residues. V lost 0 bases to trimming and J lost 4 bases, with 24 bases between them. The V gene's germline CDR1 is SNHLY and CDR2 FYNNEI. This CDR3 is CASSEAFYSEQGQRETQYF. In DNA form, the CDR3 reads TGTGCCAGCAGTGAAGCCTTCTACTCTGAGCAGGGTCAGAGAGAGACCCAGTACTTC.

V is TRBV5-1 and J is TRBJ2-5, with 10 positions matching TRBD2. Germline CDR1 is SGHRS and CDR2 is YFSETQ. The V and J ends lost 5 bases and 5 bases, in that order; junction bases with no gene match: 12. The CDR3 has 16 amino acids. CDR3: CASRKLPGAGGETQYF. The CDR3 region has the DNA TGCGCCAGCAGAAAGCTTCCGGGAGCGGGGGGGGAGACCCAGTACTTC.

V and J are TRBV7-3 and TRBJ2-3, with 9 nucleotides matching TRBD1. V dropped 5 bases and J dropped 0; count of bases not matched to a gene: 6. The CDR3 length is 16 residues. The germline gives CDR1 SGHTA, CDR2 FQGTGA. CDR3: CASSPGTGTSTDTQYF. Written as DNA, the CDR3 is TGTGCCAGCAGCCCCGGGACAGGGACTAGCACAGATACGCAGTATTTT. The full variable domain, rest sourced from reference TRBV7-3 and TRBJ2-3, is GAGVSQTPSNKVTEKGKYVELRCDPISGHTALYWYRQSLGQGPEFLIYFQGTGAADDSGLPNDRFFAVRPEGSVSTLKIQRTERGDSAVYLCASSPGTGTSTDTQYFGPGTRLTVL.

The J gene is TRBJ1-6, the V gene TRBV30, with 8 positions matching TRBD1. J was trimmed by 9 bases and V by 3 bases; bases with no gene match: 7. CDR1 is GTSNPN, CDR2 SVGIG, per germline (reference sequence). This CDR3 region has 14 residues. CDR3 sequence reads: CAWRLDREGSPLHF. CDR3 bases: TGTGCCTGGAGATTGGACAGGGAAGGTTCACCCCTCCACTTT.

The CDR3 nucleotides read TGTGCCACCAGCAGAGATACGGGGACTAGTCCTTCCTACGAGCAGTACTTC. Its protein product is CATSRDTGTSPSYEQYF. The chain links TRBV15 to TRBJ2-7; 8 bases match TRBD2. The CDR3 sequence is 17 residues long. The V segment lost 0 bases and the J segment 1 base; nucleotides outside the gene matches: 8. CDR1 is LNHNV, CDR2 YYDKDF, per germline (reference sequence).

This rearrangement joins TRBV30 to TRBJ2-2, with TRBD1 identical over 7 bases. The CDR3 loop spans 14 amino acids. The V and J ends lost 5 bases and 2 bases, in that order; junction bases with no gene match: 5. Germline V gene sequence: CDR1 GTSNPN, CDR2 SVGIG (reference sequence). CDR3 amino acids: CAWGQVGNTGELFF. CDR3 bases: TGTGCCTGGGGACAGGTCGGCAACACCGGGGAGCTGTTTTTT.

The V gene is TRBV7-2, the J gene TRBJ2-1; 12 nucleotides align to TRBD2. V was pared by 0 bases and J by 6 bases, with 6 bases of the junction left unmatched. This CDR3 is built from 17 residues. Germline loops: CDR1 SGHTA, CDR2 FQGNSA. The CDR3 sequence: CASSLALPLAGGNEQFF. CDR3 coding DNA: TGTGCCAGCAGCTTAGCCTTACCACTAGCGGGGGGCAATGAGCAGTTCTTC.

The V and J genes are TRBV15 and TRBJ2-7; D is undetermined. The V gene's germline CDR1 is LNHNV and CDR2 YYDKDF (reference sequence). The CDR3 covers 12 residues. Trimming took 5 bases from V and 0 from J, leaving 5 bases between them. The CDR3 nucleotides read TGTGCCACCAGCGAGTCCTCCTACGAGCAGTACTTC. Encoded protein: CATSESSYEQYF.

The chain carries TRBV6-6 and TRBJ1-2; 7 bases map to TRBD1. CDR3 size: 15 residues. The V gene's germline CDR1 is MNHNY and CDR2 SVGAGI (reference sequence). V trimming: 0 bases; J trimming: 4 bases; junction bases outside the gene matches: 5. CDR3 loop: CASSYSGQASYGYTF. The CDR3 DNA sequence: TGTGCCAGCAGTTACTCAGGACAGGCGTCCTATGGCTACACCTTC.

The V and J genes are TRBV7-9 and TRBJ2-1; 10 bases match TRBD1. The V gene's germline CDR1 is SEHNR and CDR2 FQNEAQ (reference sequence). V trimming: 1 base; J trimming: 6 bases; junction bases outside the gene matches: 3. The CDR3 covers 15 residues. The CDR3 is CASSLVGQGINEQFF. In DNA form, the CDR3 reads TGTGCCAGCAGCTTAGTGGGACAGGGGATCAATGAGCAGTTCTTC. The variable domain in full, with the rest retrieved from reference TRBV7-9 and TRBJ2-1, is DTGVSQNPRHKITKRGQNVTFRCDPISEHNRLYWYRQTLGQGPEFLTYFQNEAQLEKSRLLSDRFSAERPKGSFSTLEIQRTEQGDSAMYLCASSLVGQGINEQFFGPGTRLTVL.

This chain connects TRBV4-1 to TRBJ2-5, with D tentatively TRBD2 (5 bases). CDR3 length equals 14 residues. V lost 3 bases and J 2 bases, leaving 10 bases between the germline ends. CDR1 is MGHRA and CDR2 is YSYEKL in the germline V gene. The CDR3, as DNA: TGCGCCAGCAGCCAGATAGGCGGGCAAGAGACCCAGTACTTC. As protein: CASSQIGGQETQYF.

CDR3: CASSLSRTGGTDTQYF. The CDR3 coding sequence is TGTGCCAGCAGCCTTTCTAGGACAGGGGGCACAGATACGCAGTATTTT. The chain couples TRBV2 to TRBJ2-3; 9 nucleotides agree with TRBD1. V was pared by 6 bases and J by 1 base, with 8 bases of the junction left unmatched. This CDR3 has 16 amino acids. Germline-derived CDR1 and CDR2 are SNHLY and FYNNEI.